This record covers a single TCR beta chain. TCRdb independently ran MiXCR on the 5' RACE reads; one entry per CDR3 protein. The table includes about 260,000 distinct CDR3 sequences, roughly 17% detected once. This sample was taken from a study of T-cell memory formation after mild COVID-19. The length of the CDR3 is 14 residues. V dropped 10 bases and J dropped 9 bases, with 23 bases sitting between them. Looked up from germline, CDR1 is SGDLS and CDR2 is YYNGEE. This chain joins TRBV9 and TRBJ2-1; D possibly corresponds to TRBD2 (7 bases). Sequenced: PBMCs or a T cell subset sorted from them (not recorded which). This TCR came from a man between 18 and 29 years old who had mild COVID-19 (a few samples of this study predate the infection). Cell type and time point are not known. The DNA for the CDR3 is TGTGCCTCTGGGGGGGCCGGGTCATTGGGTGAGCAGTTCTTC. As protein: CASGGAGSLGEQFF.